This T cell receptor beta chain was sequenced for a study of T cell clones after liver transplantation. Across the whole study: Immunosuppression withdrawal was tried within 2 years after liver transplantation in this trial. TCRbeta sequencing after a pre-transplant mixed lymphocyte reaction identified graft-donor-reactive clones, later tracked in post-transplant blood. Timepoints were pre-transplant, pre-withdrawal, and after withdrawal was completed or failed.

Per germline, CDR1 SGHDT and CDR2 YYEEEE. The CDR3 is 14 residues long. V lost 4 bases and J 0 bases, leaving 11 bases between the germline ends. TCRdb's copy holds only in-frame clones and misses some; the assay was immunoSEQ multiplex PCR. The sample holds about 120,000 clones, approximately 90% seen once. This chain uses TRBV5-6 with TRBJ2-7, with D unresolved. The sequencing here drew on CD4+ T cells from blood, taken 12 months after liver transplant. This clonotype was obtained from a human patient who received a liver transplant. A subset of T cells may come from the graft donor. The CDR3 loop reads CASSVGPHSYEQYF. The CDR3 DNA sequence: TGTGCCAGCAGCGTAGGACCGCACTCCTACGAGCAGTACTTC.